The present T cell receptor (beta chain) was sequenced within a study of response to subunit inactivated influenza vaccine (dated by TCRdb to the late 2010s). A note on the overall study: To follow how T cells responded to a trivalent subunit inactivated influenza vaccine, the researchers relied on deep quantitative profiling of the T cell receptor repertoire.

As to this clonotype: Its antigen is still unknown. Base qualities are not at hand, and no much larger clone is one base apart.

Study-wide findings and limitations: According to the authors, only a limited number of new T cells may be recruited by each seasonal influenza vaccination.

For CDR1 and CDR2, the germline V gene lists SGHDT and YYEEEE. V loses 5 bases, J loses 5 bases, and the germline ends lie 19 bases apart. Reading from cysteine to phenylalanine, the CDR3 counts 15 amino acids. The read is trimmed to its CDR3 DNA, 45 bases read in frame from base 1. Library creation used RT-PCR. The sample was run on an Illumina HiSeq 2500. Using fastp trimming at Q25 and MiXCR clonotype assembly, TCRdb reanalyzed the public sequencing data and kept in-frame beta chains. Every distinct CDR3 protein forms one entry, paired with its most common genes and DNA. Within this sample are about 700,000 distinct CDR3 sequences, with around 16% of them counted one time only. The leading ten clones occupy under 14% of the sample.

The receptor chain draws on TRBV5-6 and TRBJ2-5; the D element could tentatively be TRBD1 or TRBD2, as 5 bases agree for each. The sequences come from PBMCs from blood, collected approximately 13 days after vaccination. This receptor was obtained from a man aged 45-65 years who received an inactivated influenza vaccine. Donor details come from another sample of the same person, matched by shared clones. The DNA sequence follows: TGTGCCAGCAGTCTCCCCGGGACGCGGCTGGAGACCCAGTACTTC. This codes for CASSLPGTRLETQYF.